The following is a T cell receptor beta chain sequence with its context. This clone was detected once. The antigen this receptor binds is unknown. It has no much larger one-base neighbor in the sample; base qualities were not kept. TCRbeta CDR3 regions were amplified from genomic DNA using the immunoSEQ Assay, a bias-controlled multiplex PCR. In the paper's pipeline: Nucleated cell counts per sample were estimated from amplification of reference gene primers within the assay. To quantify the absolute abundance of each unique TCRbeta CDR3 rearrangement, sequence reads were collapsed and filtered. Productive Simpson clonality was computed per sample as the square root of Simpson's diversity index over productive rearrangements. Drawn from immuneACCESS, this table holds only the in-frame rearrangements with V and J called that TCRdb kept. Clones are partly lost; checked studies trace under half to an unresolved V gene and leave the rest unexplained. The V and J calls and clone size come from that table; D and trimming were worked out from the DNA. Within this sample are 100,000 to 150,000 clones, with 75% to 90% of them counted one time only. The ten largest clones capture roughly 4.3% of the sample.

The data are from a study of blood T cell repertoires in COVID-19 (TCRdb year 2020). Regarding the study in general: Samples covering the acute and convalescent phases of COVID-19 were provided by collaborators in the United States, Italy and Spain. The material from the prospective study consisted of cDNA or gDNA derived from T cells, B-cell-depleted T cells, or PBMCs. Subjects who had been exposed to COVID-19, were actively infected with it, or had recovered from it provided the deeply sampled blood TCRbeta repertoires that made up the dataset. A freely available public database, intended as a resource for researchers studying the immune response to SARS-CoV-2, is where the repertoires were released. The samples were drawn from the first 160 participants of the ongoing ImmuneRACE study and from 1,254 subjects provided by 6 global collaborators. The sample metadata nearly always contained a de-identified subject ID, COVID-19 status, age in years and sex. HLA class I and class II types, where available, came from metadata supplied by the sample provider rather than from assay-based typing. What the authors observed across the whole study: Clinical and demographic metadata were provided uncurated, with the amount varying by source and participant.

The germline V gene supplies CDR1 KGHSH and CDR2 LQKENI. Here V drops 1 base and J drops 1 base, and the junction holds 6 bases not matched to any gene. From cysteine to phenylalanine, the CDR3 is 16 amino acids long. Only the CDR3 part of the read is kept: 48 bases, read in frame from the first base. At one collaborating source in Seattle, patients were enrolled during active infection and were followed longitudinally through the course of disease. Whole blood was collected in K2EDTA tubes by collaborating institutions according to the institutions' own protocols. For TCRbeta analysis, collaborators shipped samples in one of three forms: frozen whole blood, isolated PBMCs, or DNA extracted from either of those sample types.

Sample: peripheral blood. The clonotype was recovered from a man aged 60 to 75 with COVID-19, enrolled during active disease. The receptor chain draws on TRBV18 and TRBJ2-7; 8 central nucleotides agree with TRBD1. The CDR3 region: CASSPRQGTLSYEQYF. The DNA sequence is as follows: TGTGCCAGCTCACCACGACAGGGGACGCTATCCTACGAGCAGTACTTC.